This T cell receptor (beta chain) was identified during a study of T-cell reconstitution after alpha-beta-depleted transplantation in children. Unique molecular identifiers were built into the TCRbeta library. TCRdb reanalysed the PCR reads using MiXCR and keeps one entry per CDR3 protein. The table records hundreds of thousands of distinct CDR3 sequences, around a third of them present only once. V shed 5 bases and J shed 2 bases, with 10 bases lying between them. The germline gives CDR1 SGHVS, CDR2 FQNEAQ. The CDR3 is made up of 13 amino acids. This clonotype has more than one count but fewer than ten.

The gene calls are TRBV7-8 and TRBJ2-7; D is perhaps TRBD1 (6 bases). The specimen comprised PBMCs from the stem cell graft donor, sampled from the stem cell graft. This clonotype was sampled from a human donor who donated a stem cell graft to a child with aplastic anemia. CDR3 region: CASSQTGAYEQYF. The CDR3 DNA reads TGTGCCAGCAGCCAGACAGGAGCCTACGAGCAGTACTTC.